A selection of T cell receptor beta chains follows, all from one sample in a study of PD-1 blockade in mismatch repair-deficient tumors. Data came from immunoSEQ multiplex PCR; TCRdb stores just in-frame clones and leaves some out. This sample has some 66,000 clones; approximately 90% occur once, and the top ten carry approximately 15%. The specimen was peripheral blood, collected 52 weeks after starting pembrolizumab. These receptors all come from an adult with mismatch repair-deficient cancer. The CDR3 runs from the conserved cysteine through the conserved F or W. A D gene is named only where the DNA matches it firmly. Clone size, where shown, is once, few, many, or a class for clones that have expanded.

TRBV19	-	TRBJ2-1	-	TGTGCCAGTAGTATGGGAAGCTCCTACAATGAGCAGTTCTTC	CASSMGSSYNEQFF
TRBV6-5	-	TRBJ2-7	TRBD1	TGTGCCAGCAGTTACTCGGGACAGGGTTCCTACGAGCAGTACTTC	CASSYSGQGSYEQYF
TRBV9	-	TRBJ2-7	-	TGTGCCAGCAGCGTAGCTACAGGACCCTACGAGCAGTACTTC	CASSVATGPYEQYF
TRBV7-6	few	TRBJ2-7	-	TGTGCCAGCAGCCCCAGCGGCCTTCAATACGAGCAGTACTTC	CASSPSGLQYEQYF
TRBV30	once	TRBJ1-2	-	TGTGCCTGGAGTTCTAGAGATGCCTATGGCTACACCTTC	CAWSSRDAYGYTF
TRBV5-8	-	TRBJ2-5	TRBD1	TGTGCCAGCAGCATGTGGGACAGGGGGCCGCGGGAGACCCAGTACTTC	CASSMWDRGPRETQYF
TRBV7-6	-	TRBJ2-1	-	TGTGCCAGCAGCCATGTTTCTAGGGAGCAGTTCTTC	CASSHVSREQFF
TRBV10-3	-	TRBJ2-4	TRBD1	TGTGCCATCAGTGATTTGGACAGGGGGCTCGACAAAAACATTCAGTACTTC	CAISDLDRGLDKNIQYF
TRBV11-3	once	TRBJ2-3	TRBD2	TGTGCCAGCAGCTCGAGAAGACTAGCGGGAGAGCAAGATACGCAGTATTTT	CASSSRRLAGEQDTQYF
TRBV18	-	TRBJ2-3	-	TGTGCCAGCTCACCACCGATCGGGGGAGAAGGGACAGATACGCAGTATTTT	CASSPPIGGEGTDTQYF
TRBV15	once	TRBJ2-6	-	TGTGCCACCAGCAGAGATACGGGCTCTGGGGCCAACGTCCTGACTTTC	CATSRDTGSGANVLTF
TRBV29-1	-	TRBJ2-3	-	TGCAGCGTTGTCCCATTGAGCACAGATACGCAGTATTTT	CSVVPLSTDTQYF
TRBV6-6	-	TRBJ1-1	-	TGTGCCAGCAGTTACGAGGGGGGGAACACTGAAGCTTTCTTT	CASSYEGGNTEAFF
TRBV4-1	-	TRBJ2-1	-	TGCGCCAGCAGCCAACGGGGGCTGGCGACGACGGAAGTGAAGTACAATGAGCAGTTCTTC	CASSQRGLATTEVKYNEQFF
TRBV30	-	TRBJ2-1	TRBD2	TGTGCATGGACGAGCGGGGGAAGTACCTACAATGAGCAGTTCTTC	CAWTSGGSTYNEQFF
TRBV30	-	TRBJ1-1	-	TGTGCCTGGAGTCCCCTCGGCACTGAAGCTTTCTTT	CAWSPLGTEAFF
TRBV10-3	-	TRBJ1-2	-	TGTGCCATCAGTGAGATAATTGTCTCTCCGGGTACAAATGGCTACACCTTC	CAISEIIVSPGTNGYTF
TRBV10-3	-	TRBJ2-7	-	TGTGCCATCAAGGCGGCGGGTGGAGGCTACGAGCAGTACTTC	CAIKAAGGGYEQYF
TRBV7-9	-	TRBJ1-1	-	TGTGCCAGCAGAATTGACAGAGGCGAAGCTTTCTTT	CASRIDRGEAFF
TRBV11-3	once	TRBJ2-5	TRBD2	TGTGCCAGCAGCGCCCGCCTGGGACACCGGGGGGGCCAAGAGACCCAGTACTTC	CASSARLGHRGGQETQYF
TRBV7-6	-	TRBJ2-6	TRBD2	TGTGCCAGCAGCTTAGGGGGGCTAGCGGGAGCTGGGGCCAACGTCCTGACTTTC	CASSLGGLAGAGANVLTF
TRBV5-5	-	TRBJ2-1	TRBD2	TGTGCCAGCAGCCGGGAGGTTAGGGCCTACAATGAGCAGTTCTTC	CASSREVRAYNEQFF
TRBV13	-	TRBJ2-5	-	TGTGCCAGCAGCTTGGGTGGCAGTCCGACCCAGTACTTC	CASSLGGSPTQYF
TRBV7-9	once	TRBJ2-5	-	TGTGCCAGCAGCTTATCTCCGGGAGTAGGAGAGACCCAGTACTTC	CASSLSPGVGETQYF
TRBV9	-	TRBJ2-2	-	TGTGCCAGCAGCGTGTGGGAGCACACCGGGGAGCTGTTTTTT	CASSVWEHTGELFF
TRBV28	-	TRBJ1-3	TRBD1	TGTGCCAGCAGCCGGGACAGGGACACTTCTGGAAACACCATATATTTT	CASSRDRDTSGNTIYF
TRBV19	-	TRBJ2-5	TRBD2	TGTGCCAGTCGGGGACTAGCGGGGGGGACCCAGTACTTC	CASRGLAGGTQYF
TRBV19	-	TRBJ2-1	-	TGTGCCAGTAGTATATCCTCCCTCCCCTCTGGGTACAATGAGCAGTTCTTC	CASSISSLPSGYNEQFF
TRBV4-1	-	TRBJ1-1	-	TGCGCCAGCAGCCAGAGGAGCTTACAGGGTGGCAGGAGCGGTGAAGCTTTCTTT	CASSQRSLQGGRSGEAFF